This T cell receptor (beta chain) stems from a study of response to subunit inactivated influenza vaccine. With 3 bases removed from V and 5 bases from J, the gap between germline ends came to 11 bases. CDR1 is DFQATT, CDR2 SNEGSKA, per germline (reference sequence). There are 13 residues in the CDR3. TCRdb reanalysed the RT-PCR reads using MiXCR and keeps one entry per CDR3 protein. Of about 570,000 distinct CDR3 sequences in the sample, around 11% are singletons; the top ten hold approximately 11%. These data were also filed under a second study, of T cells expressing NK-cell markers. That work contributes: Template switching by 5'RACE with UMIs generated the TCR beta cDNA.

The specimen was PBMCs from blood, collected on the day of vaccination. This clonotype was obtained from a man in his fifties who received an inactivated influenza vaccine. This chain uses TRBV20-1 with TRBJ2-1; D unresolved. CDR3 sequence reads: CSASGWRNNEQFF. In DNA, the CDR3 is TGCAGTGCTAGCGGATGGAGAAACAATGAGCAGTTCTTC.